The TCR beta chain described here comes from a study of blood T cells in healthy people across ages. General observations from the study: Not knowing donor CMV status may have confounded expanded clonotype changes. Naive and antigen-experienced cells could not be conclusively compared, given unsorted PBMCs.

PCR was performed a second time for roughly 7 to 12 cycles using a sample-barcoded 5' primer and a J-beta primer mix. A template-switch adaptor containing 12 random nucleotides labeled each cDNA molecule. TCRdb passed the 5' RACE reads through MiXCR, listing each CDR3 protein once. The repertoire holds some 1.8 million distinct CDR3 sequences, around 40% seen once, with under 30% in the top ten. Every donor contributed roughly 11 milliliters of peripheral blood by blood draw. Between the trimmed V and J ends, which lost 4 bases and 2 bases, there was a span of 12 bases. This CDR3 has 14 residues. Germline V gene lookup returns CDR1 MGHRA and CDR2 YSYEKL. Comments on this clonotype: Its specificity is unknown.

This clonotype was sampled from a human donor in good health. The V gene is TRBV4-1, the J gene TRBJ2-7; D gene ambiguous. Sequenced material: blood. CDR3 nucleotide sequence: TGCGCCAGCAGCCGAGAGGAAGGCCCCTACGAGCAGTACTTC. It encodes CASSREEGPYEQYF.